Listed here is a single T cell receptor beta chain. Its specific antigen is unknown. No qualities accompany the bases; no much larger clone lies one base away. The data derive from a study of preoperative IRX-2 immunotherapy in early breast cancer (dated by TCRdb to about 2019). The treatment or condition label, read with the paper, signifies: preoperative locoregional IRX-2 cytokine immunotherapy. The samples were obtained from a phase Ib study that tested preoperative, locoregional IRX-2 cytokine immunotherapy designed to prime immune responses. Patients with early-stage breast cancer who were given IRX-2 before surgery served as donors. Libraries were constructed by the immunoSEQ multiplex PCR assay. TCRdb's version of the immuneACCESS table is confined to in-frame rearrangements and falls short of the full clone set. An unresolved V gene accounts for under half of the shortfall where checked; the remainder is of unknown origin. The sample table holds roughly 27,000 clones, of which 82% were seen once. The ten top clones hold 3% to 3.5% of the sample.

From the cysteine up to the phenylalanine, the CDR3 has a length of 17 residues. Left in the record is the CDR3 DNA by itself, 51 bases read in frame from the first base. V has 5 bases trimmed and J has 5 bases trimmed; junction bases matching no gene number 10. For CDR1 and CDR2, the germline V gene lists SGHVS and FNYEAQ. Sampling took place from a patient treated with IRX-2 immunotherapy. The source is a human donor with breast cancer. The sequence joins TRBV7-6 to TRBJ2-2, with 11 bases matching TRBD2. The DNA sequence is TGTGCCAGCAGCCTCACTAGCGGGGGATCTATAACCGGGGAGCTGTTTTTT. The encoded protein is CASSLTSGGSITGELFF. Supplemented by the reference TRBV7-6 and TRBJ2-2 proteins around the CDR3, the complete variable domain is GAGVSQSPRYKVTKRGQDVALRCDPISGHVSLYWYRQALGQGPEFLTYFNYEAQQDKSGLPNDRFSAERPEGSISTLTIQRTEQRDSAMYRCASSLTSGGSITGELFFGEGSRLTVL.